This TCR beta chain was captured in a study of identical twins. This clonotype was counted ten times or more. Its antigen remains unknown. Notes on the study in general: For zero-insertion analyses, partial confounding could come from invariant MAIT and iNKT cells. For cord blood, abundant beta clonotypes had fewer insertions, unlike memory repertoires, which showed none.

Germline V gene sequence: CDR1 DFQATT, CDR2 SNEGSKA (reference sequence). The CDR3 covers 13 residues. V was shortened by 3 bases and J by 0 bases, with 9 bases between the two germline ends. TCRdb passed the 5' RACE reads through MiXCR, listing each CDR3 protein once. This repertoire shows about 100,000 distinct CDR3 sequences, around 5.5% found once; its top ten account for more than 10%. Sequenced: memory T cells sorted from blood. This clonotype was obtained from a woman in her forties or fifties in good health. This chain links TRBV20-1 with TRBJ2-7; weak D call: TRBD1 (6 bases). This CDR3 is CSARGATSYEQYV. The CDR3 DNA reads TGCAGTGCTAGGGGGGCCACCTCCTACGAGCAGTACGTC.